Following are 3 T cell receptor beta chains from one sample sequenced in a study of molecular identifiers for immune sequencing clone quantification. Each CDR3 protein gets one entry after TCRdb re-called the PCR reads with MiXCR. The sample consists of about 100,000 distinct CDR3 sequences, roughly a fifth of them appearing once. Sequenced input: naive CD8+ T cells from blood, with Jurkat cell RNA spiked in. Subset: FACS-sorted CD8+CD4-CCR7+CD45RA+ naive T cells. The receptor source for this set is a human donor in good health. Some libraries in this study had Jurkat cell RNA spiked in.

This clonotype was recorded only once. This CDR3 reads CSAKDGVYTEAFF. DNA for the CDR3: TGCAGTGCGAAGGACGGCGTATACACTGAAGCTTTCTTT. The chain couples TRBV20-1 to TRBJ1-1; D unclear. CDR1 is DFQATT and CDR2 is SNEGSKA in the germline V gene (reference sequence). With 6 bases removed from V and 3 bases from J, the gap between germline ends came to 14 bases. CDR3 length: 13 amino acids.

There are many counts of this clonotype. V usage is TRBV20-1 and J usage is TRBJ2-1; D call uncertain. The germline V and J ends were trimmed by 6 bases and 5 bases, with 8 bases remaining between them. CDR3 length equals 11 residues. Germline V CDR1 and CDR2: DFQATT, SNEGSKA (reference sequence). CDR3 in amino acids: CSAPADNEQFF. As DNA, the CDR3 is TGCAGTGCGCCGGCTGACAATGAGCAGTTCTTC.

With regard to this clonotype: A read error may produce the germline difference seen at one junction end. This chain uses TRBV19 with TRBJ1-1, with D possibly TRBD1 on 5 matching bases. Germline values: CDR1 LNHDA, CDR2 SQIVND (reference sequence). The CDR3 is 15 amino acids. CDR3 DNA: TGTGTCAGTAGTACGGTCGGCAGGGCGTACACTGAAGCTTTCTTT. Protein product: CVSSTVGRAYTEAFF. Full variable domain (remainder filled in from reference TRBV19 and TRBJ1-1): DGGITQSPKYLFRKEGQNVTLSCEQNLNHDAMYWYRQDPGQGLRLIYYSQIVNDFQKGDIAEGYSVSREKKESFPLTVTSAQKNPTAFYLCVSSTVGRAYTEAFFGQGTRLTVV.